This T cell receptor (beta chain) was recorded in a study of T cells after yellow fever vaccination. V was pared by 3 bases and J by 11 bases, with 16 bases between. The CDR3 has 13 amino acids. The germline V gene encodes CDR1 MDHEN and CDR2 SYDVKM. This clonotype was detected ten times or more. 5'RACE template switching generated TCR cDNA, adding a universal primer site and UMIs. TCRdb re-analysed the 5' RACE reads in MiXCR, keeping a single row per CDR3 protein. This sample has roughly 310,000 distinct CDR3 sequences; around 4% occur once, and the top ten carry less than 25%. The TCR sequence derives from a man aged 18 to 29 who received the YFV17D yellow fever vaccine. Material: PBMCs, obtained on the day of the yellow fever booster vaccination. The chain combines TRBV28 with TRBJ1-1; D possibly corresponds to TRBD1 (5 bases). CDR3 region: CASSFSDVRGAFF. The CDR3 DNA is TGTGCCAGCAGTTTCTCAGATGTCCGGGGGGCTTTCTTT.